The 13 T cell receptor beta chains given below trace back to one sample, sequenced in a study of low-dose radiotherapy and immunotherapy resistance in tumors. Time point described: before trial treatment. Gene-specific TRAV and TRBV primers were used for first-strand cDNA, covering alpha and beta chains. TCRs were put through 20 PCR cycles of amplification with Phusion. A constant-region primer and the V-primer adapter served as the primer pair. Via MiXCR, TCRdb re-called the reads, giving one row per CDR3 protein. The table lists tens of thousands of distinct CDR3 sequences, 9.4% of them singletons. The material was PBMCs, obtained before treatment. These receptors were collected from a male donor with prostate cancer.

V usage is TRBV7-3 and J usage is TRBJ2-2; TRBD2 matches at 7 bases. The V gene end was trimmed by 2 bases and the J gene end by 0 bases; junction bases not matched to a gene: 6. CDR3 size: 17 residues. The germline gives CDR1 SGHTA, CDR2 FQGTGA. CDR3 region: CASSLQASGSNTGELFF. CDR3 bases: TGTGCCAGCAGCTTACAGGCTAGCGGATCGAACACCGGGGAGCTGTTTTTT.

This clonotype was seen ten or more times. The rearrangement links TRBV29-1 to TRBJ2-7; TRBD2 aligns across 7 bases. The V gene's germline CDR1 is SQVTM and CDR2 ANQGSEA. The CDR3 has 17 residues. The trim removed 6 bases at V and 2 bases at J, leaving 19 bases unmatched. The DNA of the CDR3 is TGCAGCGTCGCAGGGTCGAGCCGGGCGGGAGTGACCTACGAGCAGTACTTC. It codes for CSVAGSSRAGVTYEQYF.

There are many counts of this clonotype. V usage is TRBV7-8 and J usage is TRBJ1-6, with 7 bases aligning to TRBD1. CDR3 length equals 16 residues. J lost 10 bases, V lost 0 bases, and 9 bases had no gene match. The germline CDR1 and CDR2 sequences are SGHVS and FQNEAQ. For the CDR3, the DNA is TGTGCCAGCAGCTTAGCAACCGGAACAGGGGACTCACCCCTCCACTTT. Translation gives CASSLATGTGDSPLHF.

This clonotype was recorded at least ten times. This rearrangement joins TRBV5-4 to TRBJ2-5, with D maybe TRBD1 (5 bases). V was shortened by 4 bases and J by 4 bases, with 17 bases between the two germline ends. Germline CDR1 and CDR2: SGHNT and YYREEE (reference sequence). The CDR3 contains 15 residues. The CDR3 DNA follows: TGTGCCAGCAGCGCCTCGCAACAGGTAACAGAGACCCAGTACTTC. This sequence encodes CASSASQQVTETQYF.

With regard to this clonotype: A read error is likely here: a far larger clone is one base away. CDR3 sequence (DNA): TGTGCCTGCAGTTTACCGGGATCCTTGGCCCAGTACTTC. Translated: CACSLPGSLAQYF. The rearrangement links TRBV26 to TRBJ2-5; the table's TRBD1 call for D was not verified on the DNA. TRBV26 is noted as a pseudogene. The CDR3 is 13 residues long.

The sample holds many counts of this clonotype. The V and J genes are TRBV6-2 or TRBV6-3 and TRBJ2-3; D gene ambiguous. Germline V gene lookup returns CDR1 MNHEY and CDR2 SVGEGT. V was trimmed by 7 bases and J by 5 bases, leaving 13 bases between them. The CDR3 has 13 amino acids. In nucleotides, the CDR3 is TGTGCCAGCACCCCTCTATCTGGAGATACGCAGTATTTT. Protein: CASTPLSGDTQYF.

This clonotype was picked up many times. The chain employs TRBV7-8 and TRBJ2-7; tentatively, D is TRBD2 (6 bases). This CDR3 has 14 amino acids. Trimming took off 2 bases at V and 1 base at J, with 9 bases between the two ends. Germline CDR1 and CDR2: SGHVS and FQNEAQ. CDR3 sequence reads: CASSLMAGSYEQYF. Written as DNA, the CDR3 is TGTGCCAGCAGCTTAATGGCGGGGTCCTACGAGCAGTACTTC.

This clonotype was counted ten times or more. This chain uses TRBV7-2 with TRBJ2-3; no reliable D call. The germline gives CDR1 SGHTA, CDR2 FQGNSA. This CDR3 region has 13 residues. Trimming removed 5 bases at V and 0 bases at J, with 6 bases between. In DNA, the CDR3 is TGTGCCAGCAGCATCACTAGCACAGATACGCAGTATTTT. Protein: CASSITSTDTQYF.

As concerns this clonotype: This may be a read error, as it is one base from a much larger clone. The genes are TRBV3-1 and TRBJ2-2; no firm D call. Germline CDR1 and CDR2: LGHDT and YNNKEL (reference sequence). Trimming removed 1 base at V and 7 bases at J, with 7 bases between. CDR3 length: 13 amino acids. CDR3 loop: CASSQALLGELFF. The CDR3 bases are TGTGCCAGCAGCCAAGCATTACTCGGGGAGCTGTTTTTT.

This clonotype was picked up many times. The V and J genes are TRBV20-1 and TRBJ2-1; D is perhaps TRBD1 (5 bases). The V end was cut by 6 bases, the J end by 5 bases, with 20 bases between. The germline gives CDR1 DFQATT, CDR2 SNEGSKA (reference sequence). This CDR3 is built from 15 residues. CDR3 coding DNA: TGCAGTGCCTCAGGGTCGGCGGATGATCACAATGAGCAGTTCTTC. This codes for CSASGSADDHNEQFF.

The sample holds many counts of this clonotype. This sequence joins TRBV3-1 and TRBJ2-4, with D possibly being TRBD1 (6 bases). Germline-derived CDR1 and CDR2 are LGHDT and YNNKEL (reference sequence). The CDR3 extends over 14 amino acids. The V end was cut by 1 base, the J end by 8 bases, with 12 bases between. In DNA form, the CDR3 reads TGTGCCAGCAGCCAAGGGACAGCGAGAGACATTCAGTACTTC. Translated, it gives CASSQGTARDIQYF.

This clonotype was seen repeatedly, ten times or more. This rearrangement joins TRBV28 to TRBJ1-1; D may be TRBD1 (5 bases). Trimming shortened V by 5 bases and J by 1 base, and 5 bases separated the two germline ends. Per the germline V gene, CDR1 is MDHEN and CDR2 is SYDVKM. This CDR3 contains 12 residues. CDR3 sequence reads: CASSDRNTEAFF. The CDR3 DNA follows: TGTGCCAGCAGTGACAGGAACACTGAAGCTTTCTTT.

This clonotype came up many times. The rearrangement links TRBV5-1 to TRBJ2-1, with TRBD2 identical over 8 bases. This CDR3 is 14 amino acids long. Germline V gives CDR1 SGHRS, CDR2 YFSETQ. V was pared by 4 bases and J by 8 bases, with 8 bases of the junction left unmatched. CDR3 amino acids: CASSPEREFDEQFF. The DNA of the CDR3 is TGCGCCAGCAGCCCCGAGCGGGAGTTCGATGAGCAGTTCTTC.